The present T cell receptor beta chain was sequenced within a study of blood T cell repertoires in COVID-19. Participants reported their clinical history, and cohort assignment relied on those reports. In the original processing: Using reference gene primer amplification, nucleated cell counts were estimated. The method was immunoSEQ multiplex PCR; TCRdb's version includes in-frame clones alone and lacks a portion of them. From that table come the V and J calls and clone size; the DNA was used to work out D and trimming. The sample shows about 210,000 clones, about 86% of them seen only once. The CDR3 runs 14 residues. V shed 3 bases and J 6 bases; nucleotides not matched to a gene: 2. The germline V gene has CDR1 SGHTA and CDR2 FQGNSA.

Input material: PBMCs or T cells enriched from blood (not recorded which). This clonotype originated in a woman aged 50 to 60 with acute COVID-19. The chain is built from TRBV7-2 and TRBJ1-6, with 7 bases matching TRBD1. Here the CDR3 DNA reads TGTGCCAGCAGCTTCGGACAGGTTAATTCACCCCTCCACTTT. This translates into CASSFGQVNSPLHF.